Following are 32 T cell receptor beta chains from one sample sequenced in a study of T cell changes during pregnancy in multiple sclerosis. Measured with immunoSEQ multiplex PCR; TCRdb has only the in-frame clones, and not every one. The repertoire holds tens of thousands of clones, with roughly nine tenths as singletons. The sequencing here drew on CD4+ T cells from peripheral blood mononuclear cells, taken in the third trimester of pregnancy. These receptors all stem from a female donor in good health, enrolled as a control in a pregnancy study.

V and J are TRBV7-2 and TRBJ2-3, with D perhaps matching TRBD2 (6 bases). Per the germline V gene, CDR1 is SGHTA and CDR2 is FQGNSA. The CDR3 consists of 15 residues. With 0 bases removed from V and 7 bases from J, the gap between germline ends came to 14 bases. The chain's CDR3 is CASSLAGRGGNTQYF. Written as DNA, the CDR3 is TGTGCCAGCAGCTTAGCCGGGCGTGGAGGGAATACGCAGTATTTT.

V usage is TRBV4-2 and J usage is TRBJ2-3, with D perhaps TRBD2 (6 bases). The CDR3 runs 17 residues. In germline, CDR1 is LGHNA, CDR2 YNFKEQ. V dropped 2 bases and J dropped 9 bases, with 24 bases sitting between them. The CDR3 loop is CASSQSATRAEGTTQYF. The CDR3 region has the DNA TGTGCCAGCAGCCAATCCGCGACTAGGGCCGAAGGGACGACGCAGTATTTT.

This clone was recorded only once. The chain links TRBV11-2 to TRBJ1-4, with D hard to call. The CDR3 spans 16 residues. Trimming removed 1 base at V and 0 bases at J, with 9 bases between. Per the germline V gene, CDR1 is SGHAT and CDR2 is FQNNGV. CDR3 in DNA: TGTGCCAGCAGCTTAGGTGGCATTGCAACTAATGAAAAACTGTTTTTT. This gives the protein CASSLGGIATNEKLFF.

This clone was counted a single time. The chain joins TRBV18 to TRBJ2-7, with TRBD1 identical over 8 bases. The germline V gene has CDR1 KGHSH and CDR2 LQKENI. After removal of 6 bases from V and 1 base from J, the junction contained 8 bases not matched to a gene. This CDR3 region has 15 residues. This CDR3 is CASSPAGGLSYEQYF. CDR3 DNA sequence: TGTGCCAGCTCGCCGGCAGGGGGCCTTTCCTACGAGCAGTACTTC.

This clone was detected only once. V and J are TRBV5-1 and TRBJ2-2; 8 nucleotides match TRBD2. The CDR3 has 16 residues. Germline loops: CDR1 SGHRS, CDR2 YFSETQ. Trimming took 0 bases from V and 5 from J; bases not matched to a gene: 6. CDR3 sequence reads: CASSLDTSGATGELFF. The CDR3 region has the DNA TGCGCCAGCAGCTTGGATACTAGCGGAGCTACCGGGGAGCTGTTTTTT.

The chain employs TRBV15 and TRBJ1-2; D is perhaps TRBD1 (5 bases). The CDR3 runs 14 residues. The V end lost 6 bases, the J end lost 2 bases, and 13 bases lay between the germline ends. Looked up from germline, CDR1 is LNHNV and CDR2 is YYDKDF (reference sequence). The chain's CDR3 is CATSPTAENYGYTF. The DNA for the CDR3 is TGTGCCACCAGTCCGACAGCTGAGAACTATGGCTACACCTTC. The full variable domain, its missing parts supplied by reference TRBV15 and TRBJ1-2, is DAMVIQNPRYQVTQFGKPVTLSCSQTLNHNVMYWYQQKSSQAPKLLFHYYDKDFNNEADTPDNFQSRRPNTSFCFLDIRSPGLGDTAMYLCATSPTAENYGYTFGSGTRLTVV.

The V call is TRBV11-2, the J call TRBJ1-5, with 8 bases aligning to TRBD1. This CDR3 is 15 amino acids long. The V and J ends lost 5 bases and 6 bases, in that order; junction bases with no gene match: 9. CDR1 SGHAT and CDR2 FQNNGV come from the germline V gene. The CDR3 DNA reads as TGTGCCAGCAGCCCCCAAGGACAGGGAGGTCAGCCCCAGCATTTT. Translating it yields CASSPQGQGGQPQHF.

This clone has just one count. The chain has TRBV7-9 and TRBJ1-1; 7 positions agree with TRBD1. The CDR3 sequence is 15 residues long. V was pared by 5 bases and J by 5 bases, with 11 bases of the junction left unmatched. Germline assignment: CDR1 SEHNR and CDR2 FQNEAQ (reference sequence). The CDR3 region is CASSLFGLDRTEAFF. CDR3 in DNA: TGTGCCAGCAGCCTATTCGGCCTGGACAGGACTGAAGCTTTCTTT.

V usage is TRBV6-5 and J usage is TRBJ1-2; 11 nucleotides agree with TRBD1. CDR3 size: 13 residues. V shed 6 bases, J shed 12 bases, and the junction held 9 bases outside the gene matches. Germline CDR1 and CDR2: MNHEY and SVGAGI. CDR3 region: CASRADRGLSHTF. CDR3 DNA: TGTGCCAGCAGAGCGGACAGGGGGCTTTCCCACACCTTC.

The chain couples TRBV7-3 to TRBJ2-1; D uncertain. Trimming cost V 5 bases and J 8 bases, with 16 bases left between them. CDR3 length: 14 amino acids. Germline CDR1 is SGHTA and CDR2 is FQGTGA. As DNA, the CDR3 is TGTGCCAGCAGCCCGTCCCCCAGTGGCCATGAGCAGTTCTTC. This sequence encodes CASSPSPSGHEQFF. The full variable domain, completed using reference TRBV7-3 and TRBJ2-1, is GAGVSQTPSNKVTEKGKYVELRCDPISGHTALYWYRQSLGQGPEFLIYFQGTGAADDSGLPNDRFFAVRPEGSVSTLKIQRTERGDSAVYLCASSPSPSGHEQFFGPGTRLTVL.

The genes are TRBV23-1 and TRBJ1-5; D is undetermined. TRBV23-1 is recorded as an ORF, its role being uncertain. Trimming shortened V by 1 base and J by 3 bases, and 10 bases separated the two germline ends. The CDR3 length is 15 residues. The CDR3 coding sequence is TGCGCCAGCAGTCAATTCCCCCTCCCCAATCAGCCCCAGCATTTT. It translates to CASSQFPLPNQPQHF.

CDR3 region: CATSRGEVNTEAFF. As DNA, the CDR3 is TGTGCCACCAGCAGGGGAGAGGTGAACACTGAAGCTTTCTTT. The rearrangement joins TRBV15 to TRBJ1-1; D is ambiguous. This CDR3 contains 14 residues. Looked up from germline, CDR1 is LNHNV and CDR2 is YYDKDF (reference sequence). The germline V and J ends were trimmed by 3 bases and 0 bases, with 8 bases remaining between them.

CDR3 bases: TGTGCCAGCAGCTTCAGACAGGGTACTGTTTCCCAGTACTTC. It codes for CASSFRQGTVSQYF. This chain connects TRBV7-8 to TRBJ2-5; 7 positions match TRBD1. The CDR3 spans 14 residues. The junction had 10 bases not matched to a gene; V was cut back by 3 bases and J by 9 bases. Germline values: CDR1 SGHVS, CDR2 FQNEAQ.

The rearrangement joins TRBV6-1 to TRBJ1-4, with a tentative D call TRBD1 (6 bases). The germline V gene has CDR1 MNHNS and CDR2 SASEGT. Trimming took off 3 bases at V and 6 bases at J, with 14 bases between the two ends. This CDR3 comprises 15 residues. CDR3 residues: CASSDPGRGHEKLFF. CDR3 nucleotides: TGTGCCAGCAGTGACCCGGGCAGGGGTCATGAAAAACTGTTTTTT.

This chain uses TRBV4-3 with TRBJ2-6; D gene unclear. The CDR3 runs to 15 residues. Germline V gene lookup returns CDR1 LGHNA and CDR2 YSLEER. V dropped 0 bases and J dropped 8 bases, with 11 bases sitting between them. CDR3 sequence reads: CASSQDTVRTNVLTF. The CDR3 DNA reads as TGCGCCAGCAGCCAAGATACGGTTCGTACCAACGTCCTGACTTTC.

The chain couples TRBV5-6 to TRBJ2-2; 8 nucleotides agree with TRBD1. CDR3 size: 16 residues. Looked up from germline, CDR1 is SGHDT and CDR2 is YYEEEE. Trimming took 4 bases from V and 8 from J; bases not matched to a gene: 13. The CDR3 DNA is TGTGCCAGCAGCCTCTTAGGACAGGGAAGGGTAGGGGAGCTGTTTTTT. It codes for CASSLLGQGRVGELFF.

DNA of the CDR3: TGCGCCAGCAGCCAAGACGGGACAGCTAGGCATTCACCCCTCCACTTT. This gives the protein CASSQDGTARHSPLHF. The rearrangement links TRBV4-3 to TRBJ1-6, with TRBD1 matching 7 bases. The length of the CDR3 is 16 residues. After removal of 0 bases from V and 8 bases from J, the junction contained 7 bases not matched to a gene. Germline CDR1 reads LGHNA; CDR2 reads YSLEER.

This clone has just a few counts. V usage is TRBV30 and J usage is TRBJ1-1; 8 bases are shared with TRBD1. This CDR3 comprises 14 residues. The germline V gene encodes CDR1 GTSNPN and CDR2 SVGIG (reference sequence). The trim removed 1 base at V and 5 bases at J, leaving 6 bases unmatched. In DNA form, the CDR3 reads TGTGCCTGGAGTGAGGGCAGGGGGCGGACTGAAGCTTTCTTT. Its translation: CAWSEGRGRTEAFF.

CDR3 sequence: CASTEAADYYGYTF. CDR3 bases: TGTGCCAGCACCGAAGCAGCGGATTACTATGGCTACACCTTC. This chain connects TRBV6-1 to TRBJ1-2, with D hard to call. Trimming took off 7 bases at V and 3 bases at J, with 15 bases between the two ends. CDR1 and CDR2 from the germline V gene are MNHNS and SASEGT. The CDR3 contains 14 residues.

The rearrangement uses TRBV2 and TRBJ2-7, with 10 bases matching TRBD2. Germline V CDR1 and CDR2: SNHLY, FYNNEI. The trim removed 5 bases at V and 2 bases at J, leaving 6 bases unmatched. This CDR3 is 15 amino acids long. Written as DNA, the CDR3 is TGTGCCAGCAGTCTATACAGCGGGGGGGCCTACGAGCAGTACTTC. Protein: CASSLYSGGAYEQYF.

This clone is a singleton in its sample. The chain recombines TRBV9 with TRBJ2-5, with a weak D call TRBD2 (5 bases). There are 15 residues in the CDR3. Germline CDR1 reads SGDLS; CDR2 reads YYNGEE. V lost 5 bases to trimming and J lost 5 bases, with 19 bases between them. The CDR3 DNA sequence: TGTGCCAGCAGTGACGCTCCCGGTCCGGGGGAGACCCAGTACTTC. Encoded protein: CASSDAPGPGETQYF.

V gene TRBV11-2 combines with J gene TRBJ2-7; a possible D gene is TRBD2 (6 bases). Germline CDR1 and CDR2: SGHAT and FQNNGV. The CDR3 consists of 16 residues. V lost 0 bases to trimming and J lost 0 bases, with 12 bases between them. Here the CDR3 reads CASSLEGGIPSYEQYF. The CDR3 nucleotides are TGTGCCAGCAGCTTAGAGGGCGGGATCCCCTCCTACGAGCAGTACTTC.

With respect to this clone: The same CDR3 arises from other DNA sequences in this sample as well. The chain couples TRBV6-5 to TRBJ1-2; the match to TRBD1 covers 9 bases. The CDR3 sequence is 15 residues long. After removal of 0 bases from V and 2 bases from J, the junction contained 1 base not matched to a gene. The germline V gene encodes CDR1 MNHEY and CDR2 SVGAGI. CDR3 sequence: CASSYSGQGNYGYTF. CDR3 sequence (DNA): TGTGCCAGCAGTTACTCGGGACAGGGAAACTATGGCTACACCTTC.

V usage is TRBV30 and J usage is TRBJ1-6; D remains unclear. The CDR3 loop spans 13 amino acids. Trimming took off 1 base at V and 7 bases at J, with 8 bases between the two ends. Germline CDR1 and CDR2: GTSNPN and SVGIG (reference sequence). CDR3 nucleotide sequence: TGTGCCTGGAGTGAGGGAGCGAATTCACCCCTCCACTTT. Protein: CAWSEGANSPLHF.

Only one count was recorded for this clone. CDR3 nucleotide sequence: TGTGCCAGCAGCTTAATACTAGCGGGGTACCAAGAGACCCAGTACTTC. Its protein is CASSLILAGYQETQYF. The chain carries TRBV7-2 and TRBJ2-5; 10 bases are a match to TRBD2. This CDR3 region has 16 residues. The V segment lost 2 bases and the J segment 0 bases; nucleotides outside the gene matches: 3. Germline values: CDR1 SGHTA, CDR2 FQGNSA. Drawing the rest from reference TRBV7-2 and TRBJ2-5, the complete variable domain is GAGVSQSPSNKVTEKGKDVELRCDPISGHTALYWYRQSLGQGLEFLIYFQGNSAPDKSGLPSDRFSAERTGGSVSTLTIQRTQQEDSAVYLCASSLILAGYQETQYFGPGTRLLVL.

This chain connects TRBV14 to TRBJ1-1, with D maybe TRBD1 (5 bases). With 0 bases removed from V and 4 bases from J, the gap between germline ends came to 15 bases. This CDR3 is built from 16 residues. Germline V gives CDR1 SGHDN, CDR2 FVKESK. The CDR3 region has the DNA TGTGCCAGCAGCCAAGATCCGGGGGGTCTCGCCACTGAAGCTTTCTTT. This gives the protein CASSQDPGGLATEAFF.

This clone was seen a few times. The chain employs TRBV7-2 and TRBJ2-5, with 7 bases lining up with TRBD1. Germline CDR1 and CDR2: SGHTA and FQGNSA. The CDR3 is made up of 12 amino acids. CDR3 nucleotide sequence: TGTGCTCTGGGACAGAATGGGGAGACCCAGTACTTC. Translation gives CALGQNGETQYF.

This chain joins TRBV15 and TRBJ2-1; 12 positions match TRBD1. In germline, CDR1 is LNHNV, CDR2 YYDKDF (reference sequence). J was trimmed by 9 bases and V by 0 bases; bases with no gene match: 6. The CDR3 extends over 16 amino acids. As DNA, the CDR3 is TGTGCCACCAGCAGAGAGGGACAGGGGGCACAGGGTGAGCAGTTCTTC. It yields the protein CATSREGQGAQGEQFF.

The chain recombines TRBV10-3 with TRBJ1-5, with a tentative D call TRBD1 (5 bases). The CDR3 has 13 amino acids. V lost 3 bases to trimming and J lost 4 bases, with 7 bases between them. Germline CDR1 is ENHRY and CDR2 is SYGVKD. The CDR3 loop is CAISEQENQPQHF. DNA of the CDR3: TGTGCCATCAGTGAACAGGAAAATCAGCCCCAGCATTTT.

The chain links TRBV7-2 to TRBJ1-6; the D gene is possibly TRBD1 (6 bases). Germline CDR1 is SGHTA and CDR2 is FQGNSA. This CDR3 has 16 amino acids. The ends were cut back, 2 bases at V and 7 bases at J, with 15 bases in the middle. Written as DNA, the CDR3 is TGTGCCAGCAGCTTATTTGGGGGCATTGGCAATTCACCCCTCCACTTT. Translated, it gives CASSLFGGIGNSPLHF.

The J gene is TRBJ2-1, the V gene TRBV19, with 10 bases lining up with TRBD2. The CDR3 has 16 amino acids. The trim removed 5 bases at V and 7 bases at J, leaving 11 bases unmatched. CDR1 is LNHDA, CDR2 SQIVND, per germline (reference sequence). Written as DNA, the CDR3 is TGTGCCAGTAGTGCCCTGTCCAGCGGGGGGGTTAATGAGCAGTTCTTC. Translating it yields CASSALSSGGVNEQFF.

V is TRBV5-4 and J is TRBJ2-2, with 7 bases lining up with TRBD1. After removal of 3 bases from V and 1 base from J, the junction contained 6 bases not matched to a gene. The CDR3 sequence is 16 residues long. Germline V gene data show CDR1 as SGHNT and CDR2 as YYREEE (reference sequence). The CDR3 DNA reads TGTGCCAGCAGCTATATACAGGGGAGGAACACCGGGGAGCTGTTTTTT. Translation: CASSYIQGRNTGELFF.